These T cell receptor beta chains were read from a single sample in a study of response to subunit inactivated influenza vaccine. TCRdb called the RT-PCR reads again in MiXCR, with one record for every CDR3 protein. This sample has approximately 290,000 distinct CDR3 sequences; around 20% occur once, and the top ten carry around a tenth. This specimen consisted of PBMCs from blood, obtained 21 months after vaccination. These receptors came from a man between 50 and 75 years old who received an inactivated influenza vaccine. The CDR3 runs from the conserved cysteine through the conserved F or W.

J	V	CDR3
TRBJ1-4	TRBV5-4	CASSPRPVGVEKLFF
TRBJ2-3	TRBV6-4	CASSEQAGGDTQYF
TRBJ1-1	TRBV29-1	CSVPEGGVEAFF
TRBJ2-3	TRBV11-2	CASSLDHFSLSTDTQYF
TRBJ1-6	TRBV7-3	CASSQSGSLRSPLHF
TRBJ1-6	TRBV4-3	CASSQDGDPNSPLHF
TRBJ2-1	TRBV29-1	CSVSTQRGYNEQFF
TRBJ1-1	TRBV3-1	CASSQGTIEAFF
TRBJ2-1	TRBV19	CASSILTGSSYNEQFF
TRBJ2-3	TRBV11-2	CASSRPSSDTQYF
TRBJ1-1	TRBV27	CASSPYPGFTEAFF
TRBJ1-5	TRBV2	CASSVEVNQPQHF
TRBJ1-4	TRBV11-2	CASSHSSANEKLFF
TRBJ2-1	TRBV7-9	CASSLPGQVHNEQFF
TRBJ2-6	TRBV12-3/TRBV12-4	CASSLFGSVGANVLTF
TRBJ2-7	TRBV12-3/TRBV12-4	CASSSGISYEQYF
TRBJ1-2	TRBV4-3	CASSQEWYNYGYTF
TRBJ2-5	TRBV7-9	CASSLGTGGRRETQYF
TRBJ1-2	TRBV20-1	CSAAKTYRVNYGYTF
TRBJ1-1	TRBV7-9	CASSRRGQGGTEAFF
TRBJ2-1	TRBV12-3/TRBV12-4	CASNRSGGLLYNEQFF
TRBJ2-1	TRBV3-1	CASSQVGAREQFF
TRBJ1-1	TRBV27	CAREEKNTEAFF
TRBJ1-1	TRBV11-2	CASSLDLGGGTEAFF
TRBJ1-1	TRBV10-3	CAISEPGGLAFF
TRBJ2-2	TRBV12-3/TRBV12-4	CARSLGQNTGELFF
TRBJ1-4	TRBV7-9	CASSLGDRQAPREKLFF